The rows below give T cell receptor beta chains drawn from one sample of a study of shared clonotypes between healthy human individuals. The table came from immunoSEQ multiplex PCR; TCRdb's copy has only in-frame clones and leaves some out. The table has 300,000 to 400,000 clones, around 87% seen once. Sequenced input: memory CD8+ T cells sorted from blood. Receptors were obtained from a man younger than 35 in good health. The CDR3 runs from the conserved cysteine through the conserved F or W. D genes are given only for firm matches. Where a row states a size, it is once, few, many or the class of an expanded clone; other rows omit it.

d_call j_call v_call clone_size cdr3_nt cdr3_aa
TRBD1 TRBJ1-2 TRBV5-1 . TGCGCCAGCAGCTTGGGACAGGGGGCCGATGGCTACACCTTC CASSLGQGADGYTF
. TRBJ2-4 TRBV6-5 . TGTGCCAGCAGTTACGAGGGGAAGGGCAAAAACATTCAGTACTTC CASSYEGKGKNIQYF
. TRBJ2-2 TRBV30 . TGTGCCTGGAGTCGGGCCACCGGGGAGCTGTTTTTT CAWSRATGELFF
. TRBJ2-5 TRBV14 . TGTGCCAGCAGCCAAGTCAAAGACAAGGAGACCCAGTACTTC CASSQVKDKETQYF
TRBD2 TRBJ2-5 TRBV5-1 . TGCGCCAGTCAGACTAGCCCGAGTAGGACCCAGTACTTC CASQTSPSRTQYF
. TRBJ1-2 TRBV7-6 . TGTGCCAGCAGCTTAAACGAACAGTACTATGGCTACACCTTC CASSLNEQYYGYTF
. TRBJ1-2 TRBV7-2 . TGTGCCAGCAGCTTAGAGTTAGGACAAGTCTATGGCTACACCTTC CASSLELGQVYGYTF
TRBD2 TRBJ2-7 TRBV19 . TGTGCCAGTAGTAATCCTAGCGGGAACGAGCAGTACTTC CASSNPSGNEQYF
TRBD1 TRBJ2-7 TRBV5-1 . TGCGCCAGCAGCCCGGGGACAGGGCCCACCTACGAGCAGTACTTC CASSPGTGPTYEQYF
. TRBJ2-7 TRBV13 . TGTGCCAGCAGCCCGCCGTGGGCCTACCGTCCCTACGAGCAGTACTTC CASSPPWAYRPYEQYF
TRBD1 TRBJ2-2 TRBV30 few TGTGCCTGGAGTGTACTCGGACAGGGGGAATCCGGGGAGCTGTTTTTT CAWSVLGQGESGELFF
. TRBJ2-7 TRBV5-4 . TGTGCCAGCAGCTTGGCTAGCTTTTCCTACGAGCAGTACTTC CASSLASFSYEQYF
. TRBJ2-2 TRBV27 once TGTGCCAGCAGTTTAGGGCAGGGAAACACCGGGGAGCTGTTTTTT CASSLGQGNTGELFF
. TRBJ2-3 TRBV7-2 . TGTGCCAGCAGCTTCCTTAGCACAGATACGCAGTATTTT CASSFLSTDTQYF
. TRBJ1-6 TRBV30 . TGTGCCTGGAGTACTGAGAACTATAATTCACCCCTCCACTTT CAWSTENYNSPLHF
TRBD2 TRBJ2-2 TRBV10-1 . TGCGCCAGCTTCGCGGGAGGAGGTACCGGGGAGCTGTTTTTT CASFAGGGTGELFF